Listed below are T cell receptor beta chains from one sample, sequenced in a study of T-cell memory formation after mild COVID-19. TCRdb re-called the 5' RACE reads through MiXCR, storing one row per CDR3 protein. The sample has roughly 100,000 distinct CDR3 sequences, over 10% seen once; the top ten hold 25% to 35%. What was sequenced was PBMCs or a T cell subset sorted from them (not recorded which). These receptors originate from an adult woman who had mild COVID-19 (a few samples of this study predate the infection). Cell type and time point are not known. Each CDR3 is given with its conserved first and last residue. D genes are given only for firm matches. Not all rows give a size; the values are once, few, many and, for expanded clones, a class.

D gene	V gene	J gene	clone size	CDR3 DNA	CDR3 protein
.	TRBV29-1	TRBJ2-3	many	TGCAGCGTTGAAGACGGACTCCGGGCAGATACGCAGTATTTT	CSVEDGLRADTQYF
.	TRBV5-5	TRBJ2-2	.	TGTGCCAGCAGCTTGCAGGGCATAACCGGGGAGCTGTTTTTT	CASSLQGITGELFF
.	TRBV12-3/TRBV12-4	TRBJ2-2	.	TGTGCCAGCAGTTTAGACTGGGCGGCACTGGGCACCGGGGAGCTGTTTTTT	CASSLDWAALGTGELFF
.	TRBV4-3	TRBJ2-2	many	TGCGCCAGCAGCCAAGATCGGTTAGCGGCGAACACCGGGGAGCTGTTTTTT	CASSQDRLAANTGELFF
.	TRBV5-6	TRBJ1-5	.	TGTGCCAGCAGCTTGGGACAGGCCCCCGAAAATCAGCCCCAGCATTTT	CASSLGQAPENQPQHF
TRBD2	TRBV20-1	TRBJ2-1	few	TGCAGTGCTTTAGACCCTTCTAGCGGGGGGGCCAATGAGCAGTTCTTC	CSALDPSSGGANEQFF
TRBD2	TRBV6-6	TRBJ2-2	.	TGTGCCAGCAGTTACACAGTGCGAGCGGGAGGGCCCGACACCGGGGAGCTGTTTTTT	CASSYTVRAGGPDTGELFF
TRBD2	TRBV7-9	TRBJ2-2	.	TGTGCCAGCAGCCCATCTAGCGGGGGATACACCGGGGAGCTGTTTTTT	CASSPSSGGYTGELFF
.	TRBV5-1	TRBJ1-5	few	TGCGCCAGCAGCTTGGGGCGAGGGGTCAATCAGCCCCAGCATTTT	CASSLGRGVNQPQHF
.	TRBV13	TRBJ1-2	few	TGTGCCAGCAGCGAGAGACAGAGGCTTATGGACTACACCTTC	CASSERQRLMDYTF
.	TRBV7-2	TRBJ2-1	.	TGTGCCAGCAGCTTATACGGTGAGCAGTTCTTC	CASSLYGEQFF
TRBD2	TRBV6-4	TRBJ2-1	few	TGTGCCAGCAGGCTAGTTTCATCGACTAGCCTCTCCTACAATGAGCAGTTCTTC	CASRLVSSTSLSYNEQFF
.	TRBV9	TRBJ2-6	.	TGTGCCAGCAGCACCTCGACTAGACAATCCTCTGGGGCCAACGTCCTGACTTTC	CASSTSTRQSSGANVLTF
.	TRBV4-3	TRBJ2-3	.	TGCGCCAGCAGCCAAGATCGGCAGGACGGACCGCTCACAGATACGCAGTATTTT	CASSQDRQDGPLTDTQYF
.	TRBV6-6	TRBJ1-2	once	TGTGCCAGCAGTTACCTTGGGCAGGGCCTCTATGGCTACACCTTC	CASSYLGQGLYGYTF
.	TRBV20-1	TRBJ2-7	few	TGCAGTGCTAGAGAAAGGACAGAGAACTCCTACGAGCAGTACTTC	CSARERTENSYEQYF
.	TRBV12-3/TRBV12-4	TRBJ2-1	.	TGTGCCAGCATGTGGAACAATGAGCAGTTCTTC	CASMWNNEQFF
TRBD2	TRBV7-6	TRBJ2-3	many	TGTGCCAGCAGCTCACTAGCGGGAGGGCCAGATACGCAGTATTTT	CASSSLAGGPDTQYF
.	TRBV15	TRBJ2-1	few	TGTGCCACCAGCAGGATAGGAGTAGCCCTTGAGCAGTTCTTC	CATSRIGVALEQFF
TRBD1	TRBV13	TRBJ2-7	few	TGTGCCAGCAGCTCCACGGACAGGGCCAGAGGTATCGAGCAGTACTTC	CASSSTDRARGIEQYF
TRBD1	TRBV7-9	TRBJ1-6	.	TGTGCCAGCAGCCCCGGGGGACAGCCGCTCCACTTT	CASSPGGQPLHF
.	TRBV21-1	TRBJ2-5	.	TGTGCCAGCAGCAATGGACAGGGACAGGGAGAGACCCAGTACTTC	CASSNGQGQGETQYF
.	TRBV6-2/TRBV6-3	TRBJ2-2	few	TGTGCCAGCAGTCCCTGGACTACTAGGACCGGGGAGCTGTTTTTT	CASSPWTTRTGELFF
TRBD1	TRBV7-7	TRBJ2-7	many	TGTGCTAGCAGCTTGGGACAGTTCTCCTACGAGCAGTACTTC	CASSLGQFSYEQYF
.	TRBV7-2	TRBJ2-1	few	TGTGCCAGCAGCTTGGTCCAGCCGAGCAATGAGCAGTTCTTC	CASSLVQPSNEQFF
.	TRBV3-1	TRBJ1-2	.	TGTGCCAGCAGCCCGGGGCAGATTGACTATGGCTACACCTTC	CASSPGQIDYGYTF
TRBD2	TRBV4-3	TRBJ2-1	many	TGCGCCAGCAGCCAAGATCGATTAGCGGGAGGGGGCAATGAGCAGTTCTTC	CASSQDRLAGGGNEQFF
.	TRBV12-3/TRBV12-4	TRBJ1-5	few	TGTGCCAGCAGTTACTCGGTAGAGTTTAGCAATCAGCCCCAGCATTTT	CASSYSVEFSNQPQHF
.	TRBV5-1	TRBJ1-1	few	TGCGCCAGCAGCTTCGGGGACCGGGCGGTAACTGAAGCTTTCTTT	CASSFGDRAVTEAFF
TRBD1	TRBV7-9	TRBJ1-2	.	TGTGCCAGCAGCTTAGGTCTATCCGCGGGACAGAACTATGGCTACACCTTC	CASSLGLSAGQNYGYTF
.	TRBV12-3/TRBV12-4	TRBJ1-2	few	TGTGCCAGCAGTTTAGGACAGACCTATGGCTACACCTTC	CASSLGQTYGYTF
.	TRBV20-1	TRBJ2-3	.	TGCAGTGCCCTCAGAGTTTCTAGCACAGATACGCAGTATTTT	CSALRVSSTDTQYF
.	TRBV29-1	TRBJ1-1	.	TGCAGCGTTGAAGCCACGGGACTGAACACTGAAGCTTTCTTT	CSVEATGLNTEAFF
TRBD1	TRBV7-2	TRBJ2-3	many	TGTGCCAGCAGCTTAGAGTGGGACAGATCAGATACGCAGTATTTT	CASSLEWDRSDTQYF
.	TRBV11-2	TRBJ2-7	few	TGTGCCAGCAGCTTAGTTCGCCCAGGCCAGGCCTACGAGCAGTACTTC	CASSLVRPGQAYEQYF
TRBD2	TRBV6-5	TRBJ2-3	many	TGTGCCAGCAGTTACTCGAAGACGGGAGGTGGAGATACGCAGTATTTT	CASSYSKTGGGDTQYF
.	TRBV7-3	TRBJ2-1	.	TGTGCCAGCAGCCCTATGGCCATATCCTACAATGAGCAGTTCTTC	CASSPMAISYNEQFF
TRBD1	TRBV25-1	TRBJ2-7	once	TGTGCCAGCAGTGGACGCGGGACAGGACGACCCTACGAGCAGTACTTC	CASSGRGTGRPYEQYF
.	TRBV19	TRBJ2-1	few	TGTGCCAGTAGTATAAACGGGGGCACTAACAATGAGCAGTTCTTC	CASSINGGTNNEQFF
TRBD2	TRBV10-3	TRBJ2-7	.	TGTGCCATCAGTGAAAAGGCGGGAGCTTTTTCCTACGAGCAGTACTTC	CAISEKAGAFSYEQYF